This TCR beta chain was sequenced for a study of cytomegalovirus exposure and HLA in healthy donors. PCR primers comprised 60 Vbeta and 13 Jbeta primers. The protocol was immunoSEQ multiplex PCR, while the TCRdb copy is restricted to in-frame clones and leaves out a portion. Here the sample spans approximately 120,000 clones, less than 70% being singletons. There are 16 residues in the CDR3. V lost 0 bases and J lost 0, with 8 bases in between. The V gene's germline CDR1 is SGHTA and CDR2 FQGTGA. V gene TRBV7-3 combines with J gene TRBJ2-2, with D perhaps TRBD1 (5 bases). This receptor was taken from a woman aged 65 to 85 in good health and CMV-seropositive. Sequencing used PBMCs. The CDR3 bases are TGTGCCAGCAGCTTAACGGTCAGGGCGAACACCGGGGAGCTGTTTTTT. As protein: CASSLTVRANTGELFF.